A single T cell receptor (beta chain) is shown here with its context. Its target is unknown. This specimen comes from a study of cytomegalovirus exposure and HLA in healthy donors. Germline CDR1 is MNHNS and CDR2 is SASEGT. The CDR3 runs 15 residues. With V trimmed by 2 bases and J by 9 bases, 6 bases remained unmatched. Study conclusions and caveats: CMV antigen specificity was confirmed in vitro for a few CMV-associated chains.

Sequenced by immunoSEQ multiplex PCR; TCRdb stores in-frame clones only, minus some. This sample has over 150,000 clones, with approximately 84% found just once. The gene calls are TRBV6-1 and TRBJ1-6; TRBD1 matches at 8 bases. The sequenced sample was PBMCs. The TCR originated in a young woman in good health and CMV-seropositive. The CDR3 reads CASSESRQGISPLHF. CDR3 nucleotides: TGTGCCAGCAGTGAATCTAGACAGGGGATTTCACCCCTCCACTTT.